Listed below are T cell receptor beta chains from one sample, sequenced in a study of blood T cell repertoires in COVID-19. Repertoires were generated with immunoSEQ multiplex PCR, while TCRdb's copy carries only in-frame clones and drops some. The sample holds 300,000 to 350,000 clones, about 87% seen once. The specimen sequenced was PBMCs or T cells enriched from blood (not recorded which). These receptors were obtained from a man under 40 who had recovered from COVID-19. CDR3s include the opening cysteine and the closing phenylalanine or tryptophan. A D gene is named only where the DNA matches it firmly. Clone size is stated in some rows and not others, as once, few, many or a class when expanded.

D gene	J gene	V gene	clone size	CDR3 DNA	CDR3 protein
-	TRBJ1-1	TRBV5-1	-	TGCGCCAGCAGAATCGGGGGTGTAAGGAACACTGAAGCTTTCTTT	CASRIGGVRNTEAFF
-	TRBJ1-3	TRBV11-2	once	TGTGCCAGCAGCACGCTTAGGGGGGGAAACACCATATATTTT	CASSTLRGGNTIYF
TRBD1	TRBJ1-1	TRBV28	few	TGTGCCAGCAGATATCACCGGGGACAGGGAGAAACTGAAGCTTTCTTT	CASRYHRGQGETEAFF
-	TRBJ1-5	TRBV21-1	-	TGTGCCAGCAGCAAATATCCCACGACAAGGTTCTATAATCAGCCCCAGCATTTT	CASSKYPTTRFYNQPQHF
-	TRBJ1-4	TRBV27	-	TGTGCCAGCAGGAACAGGGTTGAAAAACTGTTTTTT	CASRNRVEKLFF
TRBD1	TRBJ1-5	TRBV27	-	TGTGCCAGCAGTGGACAGGGCCGTAGCAATCAGCCCCAGCATTTT	CASSGQGRSNQPQHF
TRBD1	TRBJ2-2	TRBV5-1	-	TGCGCCAGCAGCAAGGACAGGGGAGGAACCGGGGAGCTGTTTTTT	CASSKDRGGTGELFF
TRBD2	TRBJ2-7	TRBV6-5	once	TGTGCCAGCAGTTACTCCGCCGGGGGGGTACCCTACGAGCAGTACTTC	CASSYSAGGVPYEQYF
TRBD1	TRBJ2-5	TRBV7-2	-	TGTGCCAGCAGCCGGACAGGGGGCTTGGAGACCCAGTACTTC	CASSRTGGLETQYF
TRBD1	TRBJ2-5	TRBV27	-	TGTGCCAGCAGTTTAGGCAGGGGGAACCAAGAGACCCAGTACTTC	CASSLGRGNQETQYF